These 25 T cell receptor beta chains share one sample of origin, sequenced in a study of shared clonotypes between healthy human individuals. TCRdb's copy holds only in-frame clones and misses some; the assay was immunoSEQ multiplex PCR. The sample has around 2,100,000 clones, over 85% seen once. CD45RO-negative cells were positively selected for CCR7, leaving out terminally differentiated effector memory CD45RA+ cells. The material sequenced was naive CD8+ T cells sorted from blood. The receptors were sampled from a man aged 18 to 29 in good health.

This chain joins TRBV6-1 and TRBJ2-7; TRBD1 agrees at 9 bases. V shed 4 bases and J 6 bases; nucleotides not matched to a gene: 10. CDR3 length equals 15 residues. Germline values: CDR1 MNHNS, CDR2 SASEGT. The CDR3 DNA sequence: TGTGCCAGCAGTGCCCGGGACAGGGTCGAGGGCGAGCAGTACTTC. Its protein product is CASSARDRVEGEQYF.

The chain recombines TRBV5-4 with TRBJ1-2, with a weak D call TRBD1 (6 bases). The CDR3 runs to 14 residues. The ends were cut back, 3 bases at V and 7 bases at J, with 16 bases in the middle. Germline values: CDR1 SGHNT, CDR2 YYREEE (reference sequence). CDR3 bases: TGTGCCAGCAGCTCCTGGACAGTACTAGGTGGCTACACCTTC. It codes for CASSSWTVLGGYTF.

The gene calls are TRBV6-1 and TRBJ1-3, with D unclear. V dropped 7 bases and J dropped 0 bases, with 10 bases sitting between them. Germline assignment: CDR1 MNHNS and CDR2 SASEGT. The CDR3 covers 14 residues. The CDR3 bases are TGTGCCAGCACGATCCATTTCTCTGGAAACACCATATATTTT. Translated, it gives CASTIHFSGNTIYF.

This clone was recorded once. The CDR3 loop reads CASSRPGGDNEQFF. The DNA for the CDR3 is TGTGCCAGCAGTCGACCCGGGGGGGACAATGAGCAGTTCTTC. The J gene is TRBJ2-1, the V gene TRBV11-2, with 8 nucleotides matching TRBD2. CDR1 is SGHAT, CDR2 FQNNGV, per germline. The CDR3 spans 14 residues. V trimming: 6 bases; J trimming: 5 bases; junction bases outside the gene matches: 6.

The CDR3 loop reads CASSQPEEETQYF. The CDR3 nucleotides read TGTGCCAGCAGCCAGCCCGAAGAAGAGACCCAGTACTTC. The chain uses TRBV14 and TRBJ2-5; D gene ambiguous. V was trimmed by 3 bases and J by 3 bases, leaving 8 bases between them. There are 13 residues in the CDR3. Germline V lookup: CDR1 SGHDN, CDR2 FVKESK.

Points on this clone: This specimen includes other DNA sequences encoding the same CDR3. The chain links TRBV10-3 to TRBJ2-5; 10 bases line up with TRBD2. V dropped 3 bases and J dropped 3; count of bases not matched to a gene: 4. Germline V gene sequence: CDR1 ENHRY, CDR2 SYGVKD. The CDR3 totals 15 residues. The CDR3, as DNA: TGTGCCATCAGTGACAGAGCGGGGGGGGAAGAGACCCAGTACTTC. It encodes CAISDRAGGEETQYF.

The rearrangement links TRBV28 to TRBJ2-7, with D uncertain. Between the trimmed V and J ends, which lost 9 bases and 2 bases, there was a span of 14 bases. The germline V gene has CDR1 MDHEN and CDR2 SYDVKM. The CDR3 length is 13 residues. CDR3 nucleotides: TGTGCCAGTCTCGGTAGGGATGCCTACGAGCAGTACTTC. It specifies CASLGRDAYEQYF.

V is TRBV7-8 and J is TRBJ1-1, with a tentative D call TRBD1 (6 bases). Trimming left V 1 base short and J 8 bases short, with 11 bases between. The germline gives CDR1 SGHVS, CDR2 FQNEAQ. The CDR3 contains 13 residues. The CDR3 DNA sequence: TGTGCCAGCAGCTTAGTTGGGGGGCTGGAAGCTTTCTTT. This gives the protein CASSLVGGLEAFF. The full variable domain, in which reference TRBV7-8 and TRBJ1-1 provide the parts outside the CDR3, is GAGVSQSPRYKVAKRGQDVALRCDPISGHVSLFWYQQALGQGPEFLTYFQNEAQLDKSGLPSDRFFAERPEGSVSTLKIQRTQQEDSAVYLCASSLVGGLEAFFGQGTRLTVV.

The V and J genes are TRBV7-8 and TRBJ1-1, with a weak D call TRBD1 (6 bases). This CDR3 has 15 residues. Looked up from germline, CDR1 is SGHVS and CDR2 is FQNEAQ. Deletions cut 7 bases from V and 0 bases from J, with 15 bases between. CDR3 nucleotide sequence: TGTGCCAGCATATGGGGGGCTCGAATGAACACTGAAGCTTTCTTT. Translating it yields CASIWGARMNTEAFF.

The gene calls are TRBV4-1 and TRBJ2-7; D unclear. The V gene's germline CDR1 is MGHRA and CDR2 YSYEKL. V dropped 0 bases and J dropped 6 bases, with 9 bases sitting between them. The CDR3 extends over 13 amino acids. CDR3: CASSQDFASEQYF. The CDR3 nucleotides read TGCGCCAGCAGCCAAGATTTTGCTAGCGAGCAGTACTTC.

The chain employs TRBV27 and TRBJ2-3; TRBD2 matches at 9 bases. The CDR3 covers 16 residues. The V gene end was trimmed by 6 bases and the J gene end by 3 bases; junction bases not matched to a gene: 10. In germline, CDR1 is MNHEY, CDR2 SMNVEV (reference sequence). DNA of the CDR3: TGTGCCAGCAGCCCAACAAGGAGCGGGGGGACAGATACGCAGTATTTT. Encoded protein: CASSPTRSGGTDTQYF.

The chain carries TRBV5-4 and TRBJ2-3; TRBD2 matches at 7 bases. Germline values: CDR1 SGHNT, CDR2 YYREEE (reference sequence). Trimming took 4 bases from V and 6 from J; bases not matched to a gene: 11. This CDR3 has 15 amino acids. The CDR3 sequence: CASSIMGWGGDTQYF. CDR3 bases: TGTGCCAGCAGCATTATGGGGTGGGGAGGGGATACGCAGTATTTT.

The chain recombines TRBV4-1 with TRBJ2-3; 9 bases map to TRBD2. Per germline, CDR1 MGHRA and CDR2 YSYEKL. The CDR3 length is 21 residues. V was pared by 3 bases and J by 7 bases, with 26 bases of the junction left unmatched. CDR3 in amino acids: CASSHNYLGAPLSGRWNTQYF. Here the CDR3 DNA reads TGCGCCAGCAGCCATAATTATCTTGGGGCCCCTCTTAGCGGGAGATGGAATACGCAGTATTTT.

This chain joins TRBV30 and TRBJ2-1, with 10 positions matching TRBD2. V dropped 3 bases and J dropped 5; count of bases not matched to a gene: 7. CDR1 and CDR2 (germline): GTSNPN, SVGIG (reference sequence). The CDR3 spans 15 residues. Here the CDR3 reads CAWSPLAGDDNEQFF. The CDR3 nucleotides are TGTGCCTGGAGCCCCCTAGCGGGGGACGACAATGAGCAGTTCTTC.

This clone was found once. The CDR3 nucleotides are TGTGCCAGCAGCTTGATCCTCACTGAAGCTTTCTTT. Amino acid sequence: CASSLILTEAFF. This chain uses TRBV5-8 with TRBJ1-1; no definite D call. Germline V gives CDR1 SGHTS, CDR2 YDEGEE. This CDR3 has 12 residues. V lost 1 base and J lost 4, with 5 bases in between.

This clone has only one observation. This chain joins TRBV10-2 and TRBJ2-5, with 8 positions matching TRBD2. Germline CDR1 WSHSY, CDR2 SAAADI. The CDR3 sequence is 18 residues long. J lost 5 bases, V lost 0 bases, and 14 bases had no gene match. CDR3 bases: TGCGCCAGCAGTGAGTCGACGGTAGCGGGGCCCCTGGGGGAGACCCAGTACTTC. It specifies CASSESTVAGPLGETQYF.

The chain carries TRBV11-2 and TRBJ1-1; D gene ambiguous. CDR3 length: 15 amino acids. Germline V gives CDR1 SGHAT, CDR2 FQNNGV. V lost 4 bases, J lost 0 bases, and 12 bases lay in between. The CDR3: CASSSPSRMNTEAFF. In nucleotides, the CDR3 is TGTGCCAGCAGCTCTCCTAGCAGGATGAACACTGAAGCTTTCTTT.

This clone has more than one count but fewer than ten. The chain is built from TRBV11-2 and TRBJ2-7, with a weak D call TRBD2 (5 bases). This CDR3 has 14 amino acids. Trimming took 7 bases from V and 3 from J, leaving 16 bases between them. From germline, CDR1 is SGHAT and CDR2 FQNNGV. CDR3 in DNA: TGTGCCAGCAAAGCTGAGGGCAGTATCTACGAGCAGTACTTC. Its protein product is CASKAEGSIYEQYF.

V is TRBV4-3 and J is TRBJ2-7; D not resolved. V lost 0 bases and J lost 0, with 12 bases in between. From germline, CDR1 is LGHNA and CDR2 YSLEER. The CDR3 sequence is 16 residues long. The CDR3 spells CASSQEIAGNSYEQYF. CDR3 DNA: TGCGCCAGCAGCCAAGAAATCGCAGGAAACTCCTACGAGCAGTACTTC.

Here the CDR3 reads CASSAFELTGELFF. DNA of the CDR3: TGTGCCAGCAGCGCATTCGAGCTTACCGGGGAGCTGTTTTTT. The V call is TRBV7-2, the J call TRBJ2-2; D is undetermined. CDR1 is SGHTA and CDR2 is FQGNSA in the germline V gene. Trimming took off 5 bases at V and 5 bases at J, with 12 bases between the two ends. This CDR3 spans 14 amino acids.

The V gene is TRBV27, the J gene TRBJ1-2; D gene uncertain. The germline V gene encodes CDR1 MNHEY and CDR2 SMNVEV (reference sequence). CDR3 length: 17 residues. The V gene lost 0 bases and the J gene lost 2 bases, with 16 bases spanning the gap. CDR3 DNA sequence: TGTGCCAGCAGTTTATCGGTCGGCGGGGATGAAAACTATGGCTACACCTTC. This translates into CASSLSVGGDENYGYTF.

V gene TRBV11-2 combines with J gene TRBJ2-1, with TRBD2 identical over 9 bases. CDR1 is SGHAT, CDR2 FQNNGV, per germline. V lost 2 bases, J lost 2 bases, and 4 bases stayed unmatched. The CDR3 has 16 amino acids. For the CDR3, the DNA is TGTGCCAGCAGCTTATTGCCTAGCGGGGCCTACAATGAGCAGTTCTTC. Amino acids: CASSLLPSGAYNEQFF.

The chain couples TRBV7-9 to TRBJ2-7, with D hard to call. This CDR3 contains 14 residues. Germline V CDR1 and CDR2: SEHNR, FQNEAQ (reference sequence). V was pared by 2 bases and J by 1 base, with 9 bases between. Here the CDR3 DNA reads TGTGCCAGCAGCTTACAACTGTCTTCCTACGAGCAGTACTTC. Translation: CASSLQLSSYEQYF.

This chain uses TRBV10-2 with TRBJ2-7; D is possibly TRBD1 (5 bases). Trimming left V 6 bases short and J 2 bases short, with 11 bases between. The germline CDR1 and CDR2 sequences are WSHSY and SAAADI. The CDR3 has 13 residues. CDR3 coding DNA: TGCGCCAGCAGCGCTGACAGTGCCTACGAGCAGTACTTC. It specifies CASSADSAYEQYF.

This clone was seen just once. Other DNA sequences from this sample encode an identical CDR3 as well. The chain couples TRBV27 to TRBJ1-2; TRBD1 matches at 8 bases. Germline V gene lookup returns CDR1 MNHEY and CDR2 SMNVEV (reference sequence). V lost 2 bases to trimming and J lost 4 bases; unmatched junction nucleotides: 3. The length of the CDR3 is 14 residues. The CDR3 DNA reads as TGTGCCAGCAGTTTACGACAGGGGAGCTATGGCTACACCTTC. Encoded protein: CASSLRQGSYGYTF.